This T cell receptor (beta chain) was recovered during a study of technical replicates of blood from a handful of donors. The CDR3 has 15 residues. The germline gives CDR1 SGHVS, CDR2 FNYEAQ. Trimming took off 1 base at V and 3 bases at J, with 10 bases between the two ends. Some clones are missing from TCRdb's copy, which holds only in-frame ones; the method was immunoSEQ multiplex PCR. Among some 73,000 clones listed, 90% were seen once. This TCR came from a human donor in good health. Some clones in this sample may be carry-over from other donors' samples. The chain has TRBV7-6 and TRBJ1-5; TRBD1 might be the D (6 bases). What was sequenced was PBMCs. DNA for the CDR3: TGTGCCAGCAGCTTAGTAGGGGGTGCCAATCAGCCCCAGCATTTT. Its translation: CASSLVGGANQPQHF.